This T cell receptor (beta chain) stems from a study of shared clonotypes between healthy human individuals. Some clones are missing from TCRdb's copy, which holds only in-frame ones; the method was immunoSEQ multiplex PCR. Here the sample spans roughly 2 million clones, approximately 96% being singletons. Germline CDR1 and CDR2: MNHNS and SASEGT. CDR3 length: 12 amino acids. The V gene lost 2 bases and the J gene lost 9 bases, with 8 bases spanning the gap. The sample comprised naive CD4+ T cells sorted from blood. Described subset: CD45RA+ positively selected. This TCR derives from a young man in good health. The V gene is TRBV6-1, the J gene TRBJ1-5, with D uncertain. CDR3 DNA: TGTGCCAGCAGTGAAAGGAGACGGCCCCAGCATTTT. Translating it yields CASSERRRPQHF.